A selection of T cell receptor beta chains follows, all from one sample in a study of T cell responses to AZD1222 COVID-19 vaccine. Sequencing used immunoSEQ multiplex PCR; TCRdb keeps in-frame clones, though not all of them. There are 150,000 to 200,000 clones in the sample; about 94% occur only once, and 7% to 9.5% lies in the top ten. The specimen was peripheral blood, collected on day 0 of AZD1222 vaccination. The origin of the receptors is an adult in good health. CDR3s include the opening cysteine and the closing phenylalanine or tryptophan. The D gene is left open where the match is weak. For some rows the clone size is stated as once, few or many, or as a class when expanded; others skip it.

v_call: TRBV6-2/TRBV6-3
cdr3_length: 18
d_call: TRBD2
clone_size: NA
j_call: TRBJ2-4
cdr3_nt: TGTGCCAGCAGTATGGGAACTAGCGGGGGTCTAGCCAAAAACATTCAGTACTTC
cdr3_aa: CASSMGTSGGLAKNIQYF

v_call: TRBV6-5
cdr3_length: 15
d_call: TRBD2
clone_size: NA
j_call: TRBJ2-3
cdr3_nt: TGTGCCAGCAGGATTAGCGGGAGTGGCACAGATACGCAGTATTTT
cdr3_aa: CASRISGSGTDTQYF

v_call: TRBV12-5
cdr3_length: 13
d_call: TRBD2
clone_size: few
j_call: TRBJ2-1
cdr3_nt: TGTGCTAGTGGTTTGCGAGGGGAGGGTGAGCAGTTCTTC
cdr3_aa: CASGLRGEGEQFF

v_call: TRBV2
cdr3_length: 15
d_call: TRBD1
clone_size: NA
j_call: TRBJ1-2
cdr3_nt: TGTGCCAGCAGTCGGAGGACAGGGGGCGGCTATGGCTACACCTTC
cdr3_aa: CASSRRTGGGYGYTF

v_call: TRBV4-1
cdr3_length: 14
d_call: TRBD1
clone_size: NA
j_call: TRBJ2-7
cdr3_nt: TGCGCCAGCAGCCACCCGGGACAGGCCTACGAGCAGTACTTC
cdr3_aa: CASSHPGQAYEQYF

v_call: TRBV10-3
cdr3_length: 15
d_call: NA
clone_size: NA
j_call: TRBJ2-3
cdr3_nt: TGTGCCATCAGTGAGTCGGTGCTTCGCACAGATACGCAGTATTTT
cdr3_aa: CAISESVLRTDTQYF

v_call: TRBV6-5
cdr3_length: 13
d_call: NA
clone_size: NA
j_call: TRBJ2-4
cdr3_nt: TGTGCCAGCAGTCACAACCGGGACACTCAACGGTACTTC
cdr3_aa: CASSHNRDTQRYF

v_call: TRBV11-3
cdr3_length: 13
d_call: TRBD2
clone_size: NA
j_call: TRBJ2-1
cdr3_nt: TGTGCCAGCAGAGGCGGGAGCATGAATGAGCAGTTCTTC
cdr3_aa: CASRGGSMNEQFF

v_call: TRBV3-1/TRBV3-2
cdr3_length: 14
d_call: NA
clone_size: NA
j_call: TRBJ1-5
cdr3_nt: TGTGCCAGCAGCCAAGAAGGTATCAATCAGCCCCAGCATTTT
cdr3_aa: CASSQEGINQPQHF

v_call: TRBV28
cdr3_length: 14
d_call: NA
clone_size: NA
j_call: TRBJ2-7
cdr3_nt: TGTGCCAGCAGTTTTGGACAGTGGAACTACGAGCAGTACTTC
cdr3_aa: CASSFGQWNYEQYF

v_call: TRBV28
cdr3_length: 13
d_call: NA
clone_size: NA
j_call: TRBJ2-5
cdr3_nt: TGTGCCAGCAGAACAGGTTTAGTAGAGACCCAGTACTTC
cdr3_aa: CASRTGLVETQYF

v_call: TRBV21-1
cdr3_length: 16
d_call: NA
clone_size: NA
j_call: TRBJ2-2
cdr3_nt: TGTGCCAGCACTAGATTTGGGACAGTGAACACCGGGGAGCTGTTTTTT
cdr3_aa: CASTRFGTVNTGELFF

v_call: TRBV28
cdr3_length: 10
d_call: NA
clone_size: few
j_call: TRBJ1-2
cdr3_nt: TGTGCCAGCAGCAGAGGTGGCTACACCTTC
cdr3_aa: CASSRGGYTF

v_call: TRBV5-1
cdr3_length: 13
d_call: TRBD1
clone_size: NA
j_call: TRBJ2-1
cdr3_nt: TGCGCCAGCAGCCTACCCGGGACAGGTGAGCAGTTCTTC
cdr3_aa: CASSLPGTGEQFF

v_call: TRBV28
cdr3_length: 14
d_call: NA
clone_size: NA
j_call: TRBJ1-6
cdr3_nt: TGTGCCAGCAGTTCTCCCCCCGCGGCCTCACCCCTCCACTTT
cdr3_aa: CASSSPPAASPLHF

v_call: TRBV19
cdr3_length: 13
d_call: TRBD1
clone_size: NA
j_call: TRBJ1-4
cdr3_nt: TGTGCCAGTAGTACAGGGGGCCTTGAAAAACTGTTTTTT
cdr3_aa: CASSTGGLEKLFF

v_call: TRBV5-1
cdr3_length: 12
d_call: NA
clone_size: NA
j_call: TRBJ2-1
cdr3_nt: TGCGCCAGCAGCTCTACAGGGAGTGAGCAGTTCTTC
cdr3_aa: CASSSTGSEQFF

v_call: TRBV6-1
cdr3_length: 16
d_call: NA
clone_size: NA
j_call: TRBJ2-7
cdr3_nt: TGTGCCAGCAGTGAAGCCGGGGTCCCGTCAGTCTACGAGCAGTACTTC
cdr3_aa: CASSEAGVPSVYEQYF

v_call: TRBV6-5
cdr3_length: 14
d_call: NA
clone_size: NA
j_call: TRBJ2-2
cdr3_nt: TGTGCCAGCTTATGGTTCGCGAACACCGGGGAGCTGTTTTTT
cdr3_aa: CASLWFANTGELFF

v_call: TRBV7-9
cdr3_length: 14
d_call: NA
clone_size: NA
j_call: TRBJ2-7
cdr3_nt: TGTGCCAGCTCGGACGGGCCTCCCGGTGACGAGCAGTACTTC
cdr3_aa: CASSDGPPGDEQYF

v_call: TRBV6-5
cdr3_length: 15
d_call: TRBD2
clone_size: NA
j_call: TRBJ2-2
cdr3_nt: TGTGCCAGCAGTTACGGCGGGAGGGCCACCGGGGAGCTGTTTTTT
cdr3_aa: CASSYGGRATGELFF

v_call: TRBV18
cdr3_length: 15
d_call: TRBD1
clone_size: NA
j_call: TRBJ2-3
cdr3_nt: TGTGCCAGCTCACCAGGGACAGGGAATACAGATACGCAGTATTTT
cdr3_aa: CASSPGTGNTDTQYF

v_call: TRBV7-6
cdr3_length: 18
d_call: NA
clone_size: NA
j_call: TRBJ1-3
cdr3_nt: TGTGCCAGCAGCTTAGCTTCTGAGAGCCGCACCTCTGGAAACACCATATATTTT
cdr3_aa: CASSLASESRTSGNTIYF

v_call: TRBV3-1/TRBV3-2
cdr3_length: 13
d_call: NA
clone_size: NA
j_call: TRBJ2-7
cdr3_nt: TGTGCCAGCAGCCGCGGGCCCATCTACGAGCAGTACTTC
cdr3_aa: CASSRGPIYEQYF

v_call: TRBV28
cdr3_length: 13
d_call: NA
clone_size: NA
j_call: TRBJ1-1
cdr3_nt: TGTGCCAGCAGGACCCAGGGGAACACTGAAGCTTTCTTT
cdr3_aa: CASRTQGNTEAFF

v_call: TRBV19
cdr3_length: 14
d_call: TRBD2
clone_size: NA
j_call: TRBJ2-3
cdr3_nt: TGTGCCAGTAGAGGGAGAGCGGGATGGTCTACGCAGTATTTT
cdr3_aa: CASRGRAGWSTQYF

v_call: TRBV30
cdr3_length: 15
d_call: NA
clone_size: NA
j_call: TRBJ1-6
cdr3_nt: TGTGCCTGGACAGGGTCCAGAGGGTATAATTCACCCCTCCACTTT
cdr3_aa: CAWTGSRGYNSPLHF

v_call: TRBV10-3
cdr3_length: 15
d_call: NA
clone_size: NA
j_call: TRBJ2-7
cdr3_nt: TGTGCCATCAGTGAGTTTAGCGGTACGATCTACGAGCAGTACTTC
cdr3_aa: CAISEFSGTIYEQYF

v_call: TRBV6-1
cdr3_length: 15
d_call: NA
clone_size: NA
j_call: TRBJ1-5
cdr3_nt: TGTGCCAGCAGTGAATGGGGGTGGGGTGATCAGCCCCAGCATTTT
cdr3_aa: CASSEWGWGDQPQHF

v_call: TRBV4-2
cdr3_length: 17
d_call: TRBD2
clone_size: NA
j_call: TRBJ2-5
cdr3_nt: TGTGCCAGCAGCCAGACTCCGGGACTAGCGGGAGGAGAGACCCAGTACTTC
cdr3_aa: CASSQTPGLAGGETQYF